Listed below are T cell receptor beta chains from one sample, sequenced in a study of shared clonotypes between healthy human individuals. Assay used: immunoSEQ multiplex PCR; TCRdb lists only in-frame clones, some missing. In the table there are millions of clones, over 90% of which are singletons. Sequencing used naive CD4+ T cells from PBMCs. The source of these receptors is a man aged 18 to 30 in good health. Some clones in this sample may be carry-over from other donors' samples. The CDR3 runs from the conserved cysteine through the conserved F or W. D genes are given only for firm matches. Some rows mark clone size as missing; the rest say once, few, many or name a class of expanded clone.

d_gene: -; abundance: -; j_gene: TRBJ1-2; v_gene: TRBV5-1; CDR3aa: CASSLVSRQGGYTF; CDR3nt: TGCGCCAGCAGCTTGGTATCCAGGCAGGGTGGCTACACCTTC
d_gene: TRBD2; abundance: -; j_gene: TRBJ2-1; v_gene: TRBV6-5; CDR3aa: CASSQTSDSYNEQFF; CDR3nt: TGTGCCAGCAGCCAGACTAGCGACTCCTACAATGAGCAGTTCTTC
d_gene: -; abundance: -; j_gene: TRBJ2-7; v_gene: TRBV19; CDR3aa: CASSPDKYEQYF; CDR3nt: TGTGCCAGTAGTCCAGACAAGTACGAGCAGTACTTC
d_gene: TRBD2; abundance: -; j_gene: TRBJ2-3; v_gene: TRBV19; CDR3aa: CASSIGTSARTDTQYF; CDR3nt: TGTGCCAGTAGTATCGGGACTAGCGCGCGAACAGATACGCAGTATTTT
d_gene: -; abundance: few; j_gene: TRBJ1-4; v_gene: TRBV25-1; CDR3aa: CASSDREEKLFF; CDR3nt: TGTGCCAGCAGTGACCGGGAAGAAAAACTGTTTTTT
d_gene: -; abundance: -; j_gene: TRBJ2-3; v_gene: TRBV7-2; CDR3aa: CASSLFLATDTQYF; CDR3nt: TGTGCCAGCAGCTTATTCTTGGCCACAGATACGCAGTATTTT
d_gene: -; abundance: -; j_gene: TRBJ2-7; v_gene: TRBV7-8; CDR3aa: CASSQQVTYEQYF; CDR3nt: TGTGCCAGCAGCCAACAGGTTACCTACGAGCAGTACTTC
d_gene: -; abundance: once; j_gene: TRBJ2-1; v_gene: TRBV7-9; CDR3aa: CASHRGTGYNEQFF; CDR3nt: TGTGCCAGCCACCGCGGGACTGGATACAATGAGCAGTTCTTC
d_gene: -; abundance: few; j_gene: TRBJ1-1; v_gene: TRBV19; CDR3aa: CASSIFPGEAFF; CDR3nt: TGTGCCAGTAGTATATTCCCAGGCGAAGCTTTCTTT
d_gene: -; abundance: -; j_gene: TRBJ2-6; v_gene: TRBV7-9; CDR3aa: CASSTSGDSGANVLTF; CDR3nt: TGTGCCAGCAGCACCTCGGGGGACTCTGGGGCCAACGTCCTGACTTTC
d_gene: TRBD1; abundance: -; j_gene: TRBJ1-5; v_gene: TRBV18; CDR3aa: CASSRTGGNQPQHF; CDR3nt: TGTGCCAGCTCCAGGACAGGGGGCAATCAGCCCCAGCATTTT
d_gene: -; abundance: -; j_gene: TRBJ1-5; v_gene: TRBV30; CDR3aa: CAWSPGNNQPQHF; CDR3nt: TGTGCCTGGAGTCCGGGGAACAATCAGCCCCAGCATTTT
d_gene: -; abundance: -; j_gene: TRBJ1-1; v_gene: TRBV2; CDR3aa: CASTLGENTEAFF; CDR3nt: TGTGCCAGCACCCTGGGGGAAAACACTGAAGCTTTCTTT
d_gene: TRBD1; abundance: -; j_gene: TRBJ1-1; v_gene: TRBV5-1; CDR3aa: CASSLTGTGVFGTEAFF; CDR3nt: TGCGCCAGCAGCTTGACCGGGACAGGGGTTTTCGGCACTGAAGCTTTCTTT
d_gene: -; abundance: -; j_gene: TRBJ2-7; v_gene: TRBV11-2; CDR3aa: CASSLVLTSSYEQYF; CDR3nt: TGTGCCAGCAGCTTAGTACTGACGAGCTCCTACGAGCAGTACTTC
d_gene: -; abundance: -; j_gene: TRBJ1-3; v_gene: TRBV19; CDR3aa: CASSVPTWRSSGNTIYF; CDR3nt: TGTGCCAGTAGTGTCCCCACATGGAGGAGCTCTGGAAACACCATATATTTT
d_gene: -; abundance: -; j_gene: TRBJ2-5; v_gene: TRBV7-9; CDR3aa: CASSLSGRAQETQYF; CDR3nt: TGTGCCAGCAGCTTAAGTGGCAGGGCGCAAGAGACCCAGTACTTC
d_gene: -; abundance: -; j_gene: TRBJ1-1; v_gene: TRBV4-3; CDR3aa: CASSYRVPMNTEAFF; CDR3nt: TGCGCCAGCAGTTACAGGGTCCCGATGAACACTGAAGCTTTCTTT
d_gene: TRBD1; abundance: -; j_gene: TRBJ2-7; v_gene: TRBV18; CDR3aa: CASSSGTGVGSIYEQYF; CDR3nt: TGTGCCAGCTCGTCCGGGACAGGGGTTGGGTCGATTTACGAGCAGTACTTC
d_gene: -; abundance: -; j_gene: TRBJ1-2; v_gene: TRBV18; CDR3aa: CASSEGREYGYTF; CDR3nt: TGTGCCAGCTCAGAGGGCAGGGAGTATGGCTACACCTTC
d_gene: TRBD2; abundance: -; j_gene: TRBJ2-2; v_gene: TRBV9; CDR3aa: CASSGGTSGANTGELFF; CDR3nt: TGTGCCAGCAGCGGAGGGACTAGCGGGGCGAACACCGGGGAGCTGTTTTTT
d_gene: -; abundance: -; j_gene: TRBJ2-5; v_gene: TRBV18; CDR3aa: CASSPRVSRETQYF; CDR3nt: TGTGCCAGCTCACCACGGGTTAGTCGGGAGACCCAGTACTTC
d_gene: -; abundance: -; j_gene: TRBJ2-7; v_gene: TRBV4-1; CDR3aa: CASSQAGGGGTYEQYF; CDR3nt: TGCGCCAGCAGCCAAGCCGGAGGGGGGGGGACCTACGAGCAGTACTTC
d_gene: -; abundance: once; j_gene: TRBJ1-3; v_gene: TRBV27; CDR3aa: CASSSGGNTIYF; CDR3nt: TGTGCCAGCAGCTCCGGTGGAAACACCATATATTTT
d_gene: -; abundance: -; j_gene: TRBJ2-7; v_gene: TRBV11-2; CDR3aa: CASSFSTTYEQYF; CDR3nt: TGTGCCAGCAGCTTTTCCACAACCTACGAGCAGTACTTC
d_gene: TRBD1; abundance: -; j_gene: TRBJ2-3; v_gene: TRBV7-8; CDR3aa: CASNRQGALTDTQYF; CDR3nt: TGTGCCAGCAACAGACAGGGGGCCCTAACAGATACGCAGTATTTT
d_gene: -; abundance: -; j_gene: TRBJ2-7; v_gene: TRBV25-1; CDR3aa: CASSGLYEQYF; CDR3nt: TGTGCCAGCAGCGGCCTTTACGAGCAGTACTTC
d_gene: -; abundance: -; j_gene: TRBJ1-2; v_gene: TRBV5-1; CDR3aa: CASSLGTSNYGYTF; CDR3nt: TGCGCCAGCAGCTTGGGGACCTCCAACTATGGCTACACCTTC
d_gene: -; abundance: -; j_gene: TRBJ2-3; v_gene: TRBV27; CDR3aa: CASSLRGQTPDTQYF; CDR3nt: TGTGCCAGCAGTTTGAGGGGCCAGACCCCCGATACGCAGTATTTT
d_gene: TRBD1; abundance: -; j_gene: TRBJ1-5; v_gene: TRBV7-3; CDR3aa: CASSLSVGQSNQPQHF; CDR3nt: TGTGCCAGCAGCTTAAGCGTGGGACAGAGCAATCAGCCCCAGCATTTT
d_gene: -; abundance: -; j_gene: TRBJ2-3; v_gene: TRBV7-9; CDR3aa: CASSLTSGTDTQYF; CDR3nt: TGTGCCAGCAGCTTAACAAGCGGCACAGATACGCAGTATTTT
d_gene: -; abundance: -; j_gene: TRBJ1-1; v_gene: TRBV7-9; CDR3aa: CASSLAGLVEEAFF; CDR3nt: TGTGCCAGCAGCTTAGCAGGCCTTGTGGAAGAAGCTTTCTTT
d_gene: TRBD1; abundance: -; j_gene: TRBJ2-7; v_gene: TRBV2; CDR3aa: CASSEQGERNEQYF; CDR3nt: TGTGCCAGCAGTGAACAGGGGGAACGAAACGAGCAGTACTTC
d_gene: -; abundance: -; j_gene: TRBJ1-2; v_gene: TRBV19; CDR3aa: CASNGGVNYGYTF; CDR3nt: TGTGCCTCAAACGGGGGGGTCAACTATGGCTACACCTTC
d_gene: TRBD1; abundance: -; j_gene: TRBJ1-2; v_gene: TRBV5-6; CDR3aa: CASSPGQGFWGYTF; CDR3nt: TGTGCCAGCAGCCCCGGACAGGGCTTCTGGGGCTACACCTTC
d_gene: -; abundance: few; j_gene: TRBJ2-7; v_gene: TRBV7-8; CDR3aa: CASSNREVLGSYEQYF; CDR3nt: TGTGCCAGCAGCAACAGGGAGGTGTTGGGGTCCTACGAGCAGTACTTC
d_gene: -; abundance: -; j_gene: TRBJ2-1; v_gene: TRBV11-2; CDR3aa: CASSSDPSSYNEQFF; CDR3nt: TGTGCCAGCAGCTCAGACCCCAGCTCCTACAATGAGCAGTTCTTC
d_gene: TRBD1; abundance: -; j_gene: TRBJ1-5; v_gene: TRBV5-1; CDR3aa: CASSAGTVLSNQPQHF; CDR3nt: TGCGCCAGCAGCGCGGGGACAGTTCTTAGCAATCAGCCCCAGCATTTT
d_gene: -; abundance: -; j_gene: TRBJ1-1; v_gene: TRBV5-1; CDR3aa: CASSLVGRGDGTEAFF; CDR3nt: TGCGCCAGCAGCTTGGTCGGGAGAGGGGATGGCACTGAAGCTTTCTTT
d_gene: TRBD2; abundance: -; j_gene: TRBJ2-3; v_gene: TRBV5-4; CDR3aa: CASSLGLAGAADTQYF; CDR3nt: TGTGCCAGCAGCTTGGGACTAGCGGGAGCGGCAGATACGCAGTATTTT
d_gene: TRBD2; abundance: -; j_gene: TRBJ2-5; v_gene: TRBV30; CDR3aa: CAWSVWGSGGGRETQYF; CDR3nt: TGTGCCTGGAGTGTATGGGGGTCGGGAGGAGGTCGAGAGACCCAGTACTTC
d_gene: TRBD2; abundance: -; j_gene: TRBJ2-1; v_gene: TRBV7-8; CDR3aa: CASSPLAGNYYNEQFF; CDR3nt: TGTGCCAGCAGCCCGCTAGCGGGAAACTACTACAATGAGCAGTTCTTC
d_gene: TRBD1; abundance: -; j_gene: TRBJ1-5; v_gene: TRBV25-1; CDR3aa: CASSATGRDQPQHF; CDR3nt: TGTGCCAGCAGTGCGACAGGGCGCGATCAGCCCCAGCATTTT
d_gene: TRBD1; abundance: -; j_gene: TRBJ1-2; v_gene: TRBV5-1; CDR3aa: CASSQGQAAVGYTF; CDR3nt: TGCGCCAGCAGCCAGGGACAGGCGGCGGTTGGCTACACCTTC
d_gene: -; abundance: -; j_gene: TRBJ2-7; v_gene: TRBV4-1; CDR3aa: CASSQPLGSPEQYF; CDR3nt: TGCGCCAGCAGCCAGCCCCTGGGCTCTCCCGAGCAGTACTTC
d_gene: TRBD1; abundance: -; j_gene: TRBJ1-5; v_gene: TRBV5-1; CDR3aa: CASSATGGPQHF; CDR3nt: TGCGCCAGCAGCGCTACAGGGGGGCCCCAGCATTTT
d_gene: TRBD1; abundance: -; j_gene: TRBJ1-1; v_gene: TRBV15; CDR3aa: CATSRQGNTEAFF; CDR3nt: TGTGCCACCAGCCGACAGGGGAACACTGAAGCTTTCTTT
d_gene: TRBD1; abundance: -; j_gene: TRBJ2-2; v_gene: TRBV5-1; CDR3aa: CASSLFPTTGGFTGELFF; CDR3nt: TGCGCCAGCAGCTTGTTCCCCACTACAGGGGGATTCACCGGGGAGCTGTTTTTT
d_gene: -; abundance: -; j_gene: TRBJ2-5; v_gene: TRBV5-6; CDR3aa: CASNRGRRPGETQYF; CDR3nt: TGTGCCAGCAATCGGGGGAGAAGGCCCGGAGAGACCCAGTACTTC
d_gene: -; abundance: -; j_gene: TRBJ2-3; v_gene: TRBV28; CDR3aa: CASSLGGYTDTQYF; CDR3nt: TGTGCCAGCAGTTTGGGCGGATACACAGATACGCAGTATTTT
d_gene: -; abundance: -; j_gene: TRBJ1-6; v_gene: TRBV7-3; CDR3aa: CASSSGLTSSPLHF; CDR3nt: TGTGCCAGCAGCTCGGGACTTACGAGCTCACCCCTCCACTTT
d_gene: TRBD2; abundance: once; j_gene: TRBJ2-7; v_gene: TRBV2; CDR3aa: CASSGSGSPYEQYF; CDR3nt: TGTGCCAGCAGTGGTAGCGGGAGTCCCTACGAGCAGTACTTC
d_gene: -; abundance: -; j_gene: TRBJ2-6; v_gene: TRBV5-1; CDR3aa: CASSLVVRALGGANVLTF; CDR3nt: TGCGCCAGCAGCTTGGTTGTTCGGGCTCTAGGAGGGGCCAACGTCCTGACTTTC
d_gene: -; abundance: once; j_gene: TRBJ2-3; v_gene: TRBV7-2; CDR3aa: CASSLDDTQYF; CDR3nt: TGTGCCAGCAGCTTAGATGATACGCAGTATTTT